This T cell receptor beta chain originates from a study of blood T cells in healthy people across ages. V shed 5 bases, J shed 6 bases, and the junction held 5 bases outside the gene matches. This CDR3 region has 14 residues. A second PCR of about 6 to 11 cycles used a sample-barcoded 5' primer and a J-beta primer mix. Via MiXCR, TCRdb re-called the 5' RACE reads, giving one row per CDR3 protein. The data hold approximately 790,000 distinct CDR3 sequences, with 60% to 80% observed a single time. The sample was blood. This TCR derives from a man between 25 and 39 years old in good health. The gene calls are TRBV12-3 or TRBV12-4 and TRBJ1-5; 9 bases map to TRBD1. CDR3 in DNA: TGTGCCAGCAGTATCGGACAGGGGAGTCAGCCCCAGCATTTT. This translates into CASSIGQGSQPQHF.